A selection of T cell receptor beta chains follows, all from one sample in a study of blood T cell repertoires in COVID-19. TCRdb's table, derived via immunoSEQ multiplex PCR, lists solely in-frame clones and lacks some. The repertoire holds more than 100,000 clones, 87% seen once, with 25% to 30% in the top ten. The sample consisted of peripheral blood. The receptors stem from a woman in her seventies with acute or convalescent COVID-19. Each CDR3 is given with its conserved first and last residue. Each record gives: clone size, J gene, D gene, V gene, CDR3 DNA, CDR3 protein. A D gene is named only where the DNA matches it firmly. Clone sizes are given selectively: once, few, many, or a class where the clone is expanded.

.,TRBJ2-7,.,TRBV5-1,TGCGCCAGCAGCCCGGGACAACCCTACGAGCAGTACTTC,CASSPGQPYEQYF
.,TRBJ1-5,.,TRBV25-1,TGTGCCAGCAGTGATCACATCAATCAGCCCCAGCATTTT,CASSDHINQPQHF
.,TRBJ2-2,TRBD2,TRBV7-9,TGTGCCAGCAGCAGGACTAGCGGGGGCCTGAACACCGGGGAGCTGTTTTTT,CASSRTSGGLNTGELFF
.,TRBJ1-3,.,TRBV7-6,TGTGCCACCATACACCACGTCCTCTCTGGAAACACCATATATTTT,CATIHHVLSGNTIYF
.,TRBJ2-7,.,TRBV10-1,TGCGCCAGCAGTCCCAATACAGGGAAAAGCTACGAGCAGTACTTC,CASSPNTGKSYEQYF
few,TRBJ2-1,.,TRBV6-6,TGTGCCAGCAGTTCAGGGTCGAGCTCCTACAATGAGCAGTTCTTC,CASSSGSSSYNEQFF
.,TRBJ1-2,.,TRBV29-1,TGCAGCGTTGAAAAAGGTCAGGGACATTATGGCTACACCTTC,CSVEKGQGHYGYTF
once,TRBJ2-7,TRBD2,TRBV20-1,TGCGTGGGGAGGGAGCGGCACGAGCAGTACTTC,CVGRERHEQYF
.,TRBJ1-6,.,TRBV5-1,TGCGCCAGCAGCACTACACCACAGGCCATACGATCACCCCTCCACTTT,CASSTTPQAIRSPLHF
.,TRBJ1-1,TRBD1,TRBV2,TGTGCCAGCAGTCAACGAGACCCCCGGGACAGGGAATTCGAAGCTTTCTTT,CASSQRDPRDREFEAFF
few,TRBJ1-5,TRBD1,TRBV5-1,TGCGCCAGCAGCCTAGACGGGACAGGGGGCAATCAGCCCCAGCATTTT,CASSLDGTGGNQPQHF
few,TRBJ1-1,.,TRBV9,TGTGCCAGCAGCGTAGGGGGCTTCATGAACACTGAAGCTTTCTTT,CASSVGGFMNTEAFF
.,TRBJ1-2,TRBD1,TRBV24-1,TGTGCCACCAGGGGACAGAATTCGTATGGCTACACCTTC,CATRGQNSYGYTF
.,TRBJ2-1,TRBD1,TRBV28,TGTGCCAGCACCCAGGGGGCCCCTAGCTCCTACAATGAGCAGTTCTTC,CASTQGAPSSYNEQFF
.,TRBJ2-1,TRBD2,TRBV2,TGTGCCAGCAGCGCCAGAACTAGCGGAAACAATGAGCAGTTCTTC,CASSARTSGNNEQFF
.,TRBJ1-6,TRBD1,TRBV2,TGTGCCAGCAGTGAATCGGGACAGTATAATTCACCCCTCCACTTT,CASSESGQYNSPLHF
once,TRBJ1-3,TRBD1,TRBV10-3,TGTGCCACCCGACGGACAGGCGAAAGCTCTGGAAACACCATATATTTT,CATRRTGESSGNTIYF
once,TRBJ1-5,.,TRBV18,TGTGCCAGCTCCCTTACTAGGCTCCGGGGAAGGGGCAATCAGCCCCAGCATTTT,CASSLTRLRGRGNQPQHF
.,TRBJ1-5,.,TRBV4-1,TGCGCCAGCAGCCAAGCGGTCTTCAATCAGCCCCAGCATTTT,CASSQAVFNQPQHF
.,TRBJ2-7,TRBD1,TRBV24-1,TGTGCCACCAGTGACCCACAGGGGTTGGGCGAGCAGTACTTC,CATSDPQGLGEQYF
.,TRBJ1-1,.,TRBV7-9,TGTGCCAGCAGCCCTGAGGTCGACAGCGACACTGAAGCTTTCTTT,CASSPEVDSDTEAFF
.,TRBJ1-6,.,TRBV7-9,TGTGCCAGCAGCCCTGGGGGGGCGGGCTATAATTCACCCCTCCACTTT,CASSPGGAGYNSPLHF
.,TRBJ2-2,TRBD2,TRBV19,TGTGCCAGTAGTCCCTTGGGGGGGACCAACACCGGGGAGCTGTTTTTT,CASSPLGGTNTGELFF
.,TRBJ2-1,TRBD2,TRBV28,TGTGCCAGCACCACTAGCGGGGGGGGTTACAATGAGCAGTTCTTC,CASTTSGGGYNEQFF
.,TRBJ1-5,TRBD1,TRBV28,TGTGCCAGCCGGACAGGGATGCTCAATCAGCCCCAGCATTTT,CASRTGMLNQPQHF
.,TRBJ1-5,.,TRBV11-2,TGTGCCAGCAGCTTAGAGGGAGGGGCAGGCCAGCCCCAGCATTTT,CASSLEGGAGQPQHF
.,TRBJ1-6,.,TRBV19,TGTGCCAGTAGTAATGTAGGGTGGGAGGATTCACCCCTCCACTTT,CASSNVGWEDSPLHF
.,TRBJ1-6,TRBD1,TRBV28,TGTGCCAGCAGTTTCCCAGGGGGAGGTTCACCCCTCCACTTT,CASSFPGGGSPLHF
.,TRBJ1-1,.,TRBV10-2,TGCGCCAGCAGTGATCCACAGCGGCTCCACACTGAAGCTTTCTTT,CASSDPQRLHTEAFF
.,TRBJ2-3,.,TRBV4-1,TGCGCCAGCAGCCAAGATCGGGGGGCTCTCACAGATACGCAGTATTTT,CASSQDRGALTDTQYF
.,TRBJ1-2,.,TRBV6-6,TGTGCCAGTCAGCAGGGCGGATCCTATGGCTACACCTTC,CASQQGGSYGYTF
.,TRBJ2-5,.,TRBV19,TGTGCCAGTAGTCAAAGGTCGAGGGAGACCCAGTACTTC,CASSQRSRETQYF
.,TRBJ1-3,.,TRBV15,TGTGCCACCAGCAGAGATCCCGGCTCTGGAAACACCATATATTTT,CATSRDPGSGNTIYF
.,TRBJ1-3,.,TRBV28,TGTGCCAGCAGTTCAACAGTTTCCTCTGGAAACACCATATATTTT,CASSSTVSSGNTIYF
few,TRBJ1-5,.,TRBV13,TGTGCCAGCAGCTTACGTGGGCGACAGCCCCAGCATTTT,CASSLRGRQPQHF
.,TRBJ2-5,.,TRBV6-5,TGTGCCAGCCCAACCCCGGGAGAGACCCAGTACTTC,CASPTPGETQYF
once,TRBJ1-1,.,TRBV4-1,TGCGCCAGCAGGCGGACAGCAGCGAACACTGAAGCTTTCTTT,CASRRTAANTEAFF
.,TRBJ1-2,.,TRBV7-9,TGTGCCAGCAGCTTAGATTTGAGGGATGGCGTGGGCTACACCTTC,CASSLDLRDGVGYTF
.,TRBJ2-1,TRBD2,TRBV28,TGTGCCAGCAGCCGGACTAGCGGATACAATGAGCAGTTCTTC,CASSRTSGYNEQFF
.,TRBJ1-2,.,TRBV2,TGTGCCAGCAGTGAAGGCAGGGTCGGCACCTTC,CASSEGRVGTF
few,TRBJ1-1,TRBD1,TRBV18,TGTGCCAGCTCACCAGGGACAGGGTCTGGCCAAAGAGCTTTCTTT,CASSPGTGSGQRAFF
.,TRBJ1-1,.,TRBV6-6,TGTGCCAGCAGTTACATTCTAGGACAGATTGAAGCTTTCTTT,CASSYILGQIEAFF
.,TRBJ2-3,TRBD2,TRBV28,TGTGCCAGCCTTACAGCGGGGGCCTACACAGATACGCAGTATTTT,CASLTAGAYTDTQYF
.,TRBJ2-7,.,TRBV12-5,TGTGCTAGTGGTTTGGGGTTAACAGGCGGCGAGCAGTACTTC,CASGLGLTGGEQYF
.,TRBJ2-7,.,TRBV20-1,TGCAGTGCTCGTGGAGGCGCTTCAGAGGGCCCCGAGCAGTACTTC,CSARGGASEGPEQYF
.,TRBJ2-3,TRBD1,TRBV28,TGTGCCAGCAGCGGACAGGGAATGACCACAGATACGCAGTATTTT,CASSGQGMTTDTQYF
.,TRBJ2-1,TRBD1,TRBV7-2,TGTGCCAGCAGTATACCGGGACAGTACAATGAGCAGTTCTTC,CASSIPGQYNEQFF
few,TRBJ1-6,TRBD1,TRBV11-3,TGTGCCAGCAGCTTAGTAGTTGGCGGCGGACAGGGGAGATCACCCCTCCACTTT,CASSLVVGGGQGRSPLHF
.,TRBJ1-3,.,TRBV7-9,TGTGCCAGCAGCCCCCTCACGGGGGGAGGAAACACCATATATTTT,CASSPLTGGGNTIYF
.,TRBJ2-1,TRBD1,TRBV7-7,TGTGCCAGCAGCCCCGACAGGGGAACCTACAATGAGCAGTTCTTC,CASSPDRGTYNEQFF
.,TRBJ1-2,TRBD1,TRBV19,TGTGCCAGTAGTATAGGACAGGGAGACGGCTACACCTTC,CASSIGQGDGYTF
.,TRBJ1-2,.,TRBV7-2,TGTGCCAGCAGTTTCGACAGGACCTATGGCTACACCTTC,CASSFDRTYGYTF
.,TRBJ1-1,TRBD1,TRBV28,TGTGCCAGCAGTTACCAGGGGGCCGGGATGACTGAAGCTTTCTTT,CASSYQGAGMTEAFF
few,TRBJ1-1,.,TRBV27,TGTGCCAGCAGTTTAGGGTTCTTTGGGACACAGGCCACTGAAGCTTTCTTT,CASSLGFFGTQATEAFF
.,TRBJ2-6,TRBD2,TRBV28,TGTGCCAGCAGAACGGGGGGTGGCTCTGGGGCCAACGTCCTGACTTTC,CASRTGGGSGANVLTF